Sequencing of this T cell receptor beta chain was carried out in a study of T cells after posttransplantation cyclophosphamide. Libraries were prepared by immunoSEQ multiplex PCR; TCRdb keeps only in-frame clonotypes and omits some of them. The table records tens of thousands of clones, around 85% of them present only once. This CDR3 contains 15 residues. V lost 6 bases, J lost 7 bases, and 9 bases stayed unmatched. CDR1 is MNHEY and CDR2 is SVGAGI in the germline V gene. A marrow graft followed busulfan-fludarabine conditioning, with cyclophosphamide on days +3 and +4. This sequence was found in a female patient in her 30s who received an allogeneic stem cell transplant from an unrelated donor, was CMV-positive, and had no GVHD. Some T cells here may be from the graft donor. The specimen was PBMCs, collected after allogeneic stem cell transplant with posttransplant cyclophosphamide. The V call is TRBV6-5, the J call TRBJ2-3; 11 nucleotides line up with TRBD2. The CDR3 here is CASRRPSGGLNTQYF. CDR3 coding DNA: TGTGCCAGCAGGCGGCCTAGCGGGGGGTTGAATACGCAGTATTTT.